The T cell receptor (beta chain) described here comes from a study of identical twins. The V and J ends lost 4 bases and 0 bases respectively, with 10 bases between them. Germline CDR1 reads SNHLY; CDR2 reads FYNNEI. The CDR3 covers 15 residues. Remarks on this clonotype: Its antigen is still unknown.

The study's findings and limits: There was an excess of low generation probability in the out-of-frame alpha sequences that twins shared. Abundant beta clonotypes from cord blood had fewer insertions, unlike memory repertoires, which showed none.

TCRdb re-called the 5' RACE reads with MiXCR, one entry per CDR3 protein. The sample includes around 670,000 distinct CDR3 sequences, 6.1% seen only once; the top ten take 1.5% to 2%. The sample consisted of naive T cells sorted from blood. This chain joins TRBV2 and TRBJ1-5; no clear D gene. The sequence was collected from a man aged 18 to 30 in good health. This CDR3 reads CASSVDYHSNQPQHF. DNA of the CDR3: TGTGCCAGCAGTGTCGATTACCATAGCAATCAGCCCCAGCATTTT.